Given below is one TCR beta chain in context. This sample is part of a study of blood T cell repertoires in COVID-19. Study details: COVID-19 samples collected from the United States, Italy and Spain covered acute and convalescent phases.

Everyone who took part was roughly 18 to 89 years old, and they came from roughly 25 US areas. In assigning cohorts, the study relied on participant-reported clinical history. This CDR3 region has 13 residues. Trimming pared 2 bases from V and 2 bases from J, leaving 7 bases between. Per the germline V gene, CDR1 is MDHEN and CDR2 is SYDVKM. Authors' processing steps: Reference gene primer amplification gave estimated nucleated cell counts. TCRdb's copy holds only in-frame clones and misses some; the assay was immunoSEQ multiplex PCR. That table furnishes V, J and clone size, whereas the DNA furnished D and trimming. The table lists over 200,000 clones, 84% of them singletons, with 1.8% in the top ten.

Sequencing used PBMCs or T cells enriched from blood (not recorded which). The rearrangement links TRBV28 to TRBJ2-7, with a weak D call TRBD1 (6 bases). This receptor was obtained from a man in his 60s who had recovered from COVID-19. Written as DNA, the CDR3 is TGTGCCAGCAGTTTAGACAGGACCTACGAGCAGTACTTC. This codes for CASSLDRTYEQYF.